Here is one T cell receptor (beta chain) with its context. Its antigen is unidentified. This entry belongs to a study of shared clonotypes between healthy human individuals. Sequencing was performed with immunoSEQ multiplex PCR; in TCRdb, only in-frame clones are kept and a portion is missing. Counted here are 2.3 million or so clones, 93% occurring once; the ten biggest clones make up roughly 0.36%. From germline, CDR1 is GTSNPN and CDR2 SVGIG (reference sequence). Trimming left V 5 bases short and J 7 bases short, with 15 bases between. This CDR3 spans 12 amino acids. Study results and caveats: It was observed that about 5% of naive CD4 clonotypes were shared across several donors.

The origin of this receptor is a man aged 18 to 30 in good health. Some clones in this sample may be carry-over from other donors' samples. The specimen was naive CD4+ T cells from PBMCs. Subset of the sample: CD45RA+ positively selected. The V gene is TRBV30, the J gene TRBJ2-7; D is perhaps TRBD1 (6 bases). The CDR3 region has the DNA TGTGCCTGGGACAGGCCGATTGGTGAGCAGTACTTC. Amino acids: CAWDRPIGEQYF.